The rows below give T cell receptor beta chains drawn from one sample of a study of CD8 T cells in ankylosing spondylitis. TCRdb reanalysed the 5' RACE reads using MiXCR and keeps one entry per CDR3 protein. The table has about 360,000 distinct CDR3 sequences, 20% to 25% seen once; the top ten hold about 12%. Sequences were obtained from blood, either unsorted or a sorted T cell fraction (not recorded which). These receptors originate from a male donor with ankylosing spondylitis or in good health (not recorded which). Each CDR3 is given with its conserved first and last residue. A D gene is named only where the DNA matches it firmly. Clone sizes are given selectively: once, few, many, or a class where the clone is expanded.

v_gene,j_gene,d_gene,abundance,CDR3aa,CDR3nt
TRBV28,TRBJ2-5,NA,few,CASSERGYQETQYF,TGTGCCAGCAGCGAAAGGGGATACCAAGAGACCCAGTACTTC
TRBV7-8,TRBJ2-2,TRBD2,NA,CASSLSGGGTNTGELFF,TGTGCCAGCAGCTTATCTGGCGGGGGTACGAACACCGGGGAGCTGTTTTTT
TRBV10-1,TRBJ2-5,TRBD1,few,CASSEDRAQETQYF,TGCGCCAGCAGTGAGGACAGGGCGCAAGAGACCCAGTACTTC
TRBV2,TRBJ1-2,NA,few,CASSETSARYGYTF,TGTGCCAGCAGTGAGACGTCGGCCCGCTATGGCTACACCTTC
TRBV7-3,TRBJ2-1,TRBD2,NA,CASSPSGTSRGAMSNEQFF,TGTGCCAGCAGCCCCTCCGGGACTAGCAGGGGGGCGATGAGCAATGAGCAGTTCTTC
TRBV29-1,TRBJ2-7,TRBD2,NA,CSVLAGAYEQYF,TGCAGCGTCCTAGCGGGGGCCTACGAGCAGTACTTC
TRBV2,TRBJ2-5,NA,NA,CASSSRDPGSQETQYF,TGTGCCAGCAGTAGCCGGGACCCTGGGTCGCAAGAGACCCAGTACTTC
TRBV7-8,TRBJ2-5,NA,NA,CASSFGADQETQYF,TGTGCCAGCAGCTTTGGAGCAGACCAAGAGACCCAGTACTTC
TRBV15,TRBJ2-7,NA,NA,CATPTEYEQYF,TGTGCCACCCCTACCGAATACGAGCAGTACTTC
TRBV27,TRBJ2-1,TRBD1,NA,CASSLRTGNEQFF,TGTGCCAGCAGTTTAAGGACAGGGAATGAGCAGTTCTTC
TRBV12-3/TRBV12-4,TRBJ2-2,NA,NA,CASSKDNTGELFF,TGTGCCAGCAGTAAAGATAACACCGGGGAGCTGTTTTTT
TRBV20-1,TRBJ1-1,NA,few,CSARVFGDYTEAFF,TGCAGTGCTAGGGTCTTTGGGGATTACACTGAAGCTTTCTTT
TRBV12-3/TRBV12-4,TRBJ1-1,NA,many,CASSLEYSRAAEAFF,TGTGCCAGCAGTTTAGAGTACTCGCGGGCAGCTGAAGCTTTCTTT
TRBV7-8,TRBJ1-2,NA,NA,CASSSSRDTRVGYTF,TGTGCCAGCAGTTCCAGCCGGGACACGCGGGTGGGCTACACCTTC
TRBV7-6,TRBJ2-7,NA,NA,CASSLDTGQEQYF,TGTGCCAGCAGCTTAGACACAGGTCAGGAGCAGTACTTC
TRBV20-1,TRBJ2-7,NA,NA,CSASGVQVSYEQYF,TGCAGTGCTAGTGGTGTTCAGGTCTCCTACGAGCAGTACTTC
TRBV6-4,TRBJ2-5,TRBD1,many,CASSPGQGQETQYF,TGTGCCAGCAGCCCCGGACAGGGGCAAGAGACCCAGTACTTC
TRBV7-9,TRBJ2-1,NA,NA,CASSPRKSSYNEQFF,TGTGCCAGCAGCCCCCGAAAGAGCTCCTACAATGAGCAGTTCTTC
TRBV10-3,TRBJ2-7,NA,NA,CAISESMRSYEQYF,TGTGCCATCAGTGAGTCGATGCGGAGTTACGAGCAGTACTTC
TRBV3-1,TRBJ2-2,TRBD1,few,CASSGDRDRGITGELFF,TGTGCCAGCAGCGGAGACCGGGACAGGGGAATCACCGGGGAGCTGTTTTTT
TRBV11-2,TRBJ2-3,TRBD2,few,CASSLVRRGWTDTQYF,TGTGCCAGCAGCTTAGTTCGGCGGGGGTGGACAGATACGCAGTATTTT
TRBV10-3,TRBJ1-2,TRBD1,NA,CAISESLGQGYGYTF,TGTGCCATCAGTGAGTCGTTAGGACAGGGCTATGGCTACACCTTC
TRBV20-1,TRBJ2-3,NA,few,CSARPQLAEDTQYF,TGCAGTGCTAGACCCCAACTAGCTGAAGATACGCAGTATTTT